These 2 T cell receptor beta chains came from one sample sequenced in a study of CD8 T cells in ankylosing spondylitis. TCRdb passed the 5' RACE reads through MiXCR, listing each CDR3 protein once. The sample carries 200,000 to 300,000 distinct CDR3 sequences, over 9.5% recorded once. The material sequenced was blood, either unsorted or a sorted T cell fraction (not recorded which). The origin of the receptors is a male donor with ankylosing spondylitis or in good health (not recorded which).

The rearrangement uses TRBV5-4 and TRBJ2-2, with TRBD1 matching 7 bases. V lost 5 bases, J lost 0 bases, and 7 bases stayed unmatched. CDR1 is SGHNT, CDR2 YYREEE, per germline (reference sequence). The CDR3 is made up of 16 amino acids. In DNA, the CDR3 is TGTGCCAGCAGAGACCGACAGGGTGCGAACACCGGGGAGCTGTTTTTT. Translated, it gives CASRDRQGANTGELFF.

This clonotype was observed many times. The J gene is TRBJ2-6, the V gene TRBV25-1; D is possibly TRBD1 or TRBD2 (7 bases each). The CDR3 has 14 residues. V was pared by 3 bases and J by 13 bases, with 16 bases between. Germline assignment: CDR1 MGHDK and CDR2 SYGVNS. Here the CDR3 reads CASSDPRGGRVLTF. The CDR3 nucleotides are TGTGCCAGCAGTGACCCCAGGGGGGGACGGGTCCTGACTTTC. The complete variable domain, with remaining parts taken from reference TRBV25-1 and TRBJ2-6, reads EADIYQTPRYLVIGTGKKITLECSQTMGHDKMYWYQQDPGMELHLIHYSYGVNSTEKGDLSSESTVSRIRTEHFPLTLESARPSHTSQYLCASSDPRGGRVLTFGAGSRLTVL.